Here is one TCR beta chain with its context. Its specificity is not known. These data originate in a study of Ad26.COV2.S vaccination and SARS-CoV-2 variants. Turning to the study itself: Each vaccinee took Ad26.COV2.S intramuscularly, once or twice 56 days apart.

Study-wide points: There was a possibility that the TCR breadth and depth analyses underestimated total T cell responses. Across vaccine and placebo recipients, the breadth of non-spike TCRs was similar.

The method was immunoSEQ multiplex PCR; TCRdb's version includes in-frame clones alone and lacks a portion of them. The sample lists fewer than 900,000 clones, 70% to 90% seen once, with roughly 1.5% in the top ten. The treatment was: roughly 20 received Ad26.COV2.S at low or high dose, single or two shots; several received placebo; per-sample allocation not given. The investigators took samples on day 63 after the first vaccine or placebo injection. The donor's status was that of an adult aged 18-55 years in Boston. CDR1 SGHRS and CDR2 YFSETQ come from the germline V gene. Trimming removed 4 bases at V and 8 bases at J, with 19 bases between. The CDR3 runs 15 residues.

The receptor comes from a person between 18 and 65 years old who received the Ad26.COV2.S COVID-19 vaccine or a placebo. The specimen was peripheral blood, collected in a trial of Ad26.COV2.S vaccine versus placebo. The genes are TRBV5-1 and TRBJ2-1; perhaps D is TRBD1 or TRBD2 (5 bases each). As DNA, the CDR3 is TGCGCCAGCAGCGTCGTGTTGAGGGGCGCAGATGAGCAGTTCTTC. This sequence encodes CASSVVLRGADEQFF.